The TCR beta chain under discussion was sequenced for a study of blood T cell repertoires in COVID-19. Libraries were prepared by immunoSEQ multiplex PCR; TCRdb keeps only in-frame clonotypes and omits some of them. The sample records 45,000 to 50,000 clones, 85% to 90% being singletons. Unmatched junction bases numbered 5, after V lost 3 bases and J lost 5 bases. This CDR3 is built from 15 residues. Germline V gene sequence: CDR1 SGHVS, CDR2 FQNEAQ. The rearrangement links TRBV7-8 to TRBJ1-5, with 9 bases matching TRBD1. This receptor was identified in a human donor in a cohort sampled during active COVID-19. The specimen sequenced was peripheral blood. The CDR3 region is CASSFVTGGYQPQHF. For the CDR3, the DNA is TGTGCCAGCAGCTTTGTTACAGGGGGCTATCAGCCCCAGCATTTT.